This entry describes one T cell receptor beta chain. Sequencing used immunoSEQ multiplex PCR; TCRdb keeps in-frame clones, though not all of them. The table records hundreds of thousands of clones, 85% of them present only once. These data originate in a study of blood T cell repertoires in COVID-19. On the study more broadly: From the United States, Italy and Spain came samples of acute and convalescent COVID-19.

Per germline, CDR1 KGHSH and CDR2 LQKENI. Trimming took off 5 bases at V and 3 bases at J, with 13 bases between the two ends. The CDR3 contains 14 residues. Clinical histories supplied by participants themselves formed the basis of cohort assignment. The chain combines TRBV18 with TRBJ1-1, with TRBD1 as a possible D gene (6 bases). This TCR was recovered from a man aged 40-50 years who had recovered from COVID-19. Specimen: PBMCs or T cells enriched from blood (not recorded which). CDR3 amino acids: CASSNKQGDTEAFF. CDR3 DNA: TGTGCCAGCTCAAACAAACAGGGCGACACTGAAGCTTTCTTT. Together with reference TRBV18 and TRBJ1-1, the CDR3 gives the full variable domain: NAGVMQNPRHLVRRRGQEARLRCSPMKGHSHVYWYRQLPEEGLKFMVYLQKENIIDESGMPKERFSAEFPKEGPSILRIQQVVRGDSAAYFCASSNKQGDTEAFFGQGTRLTVV.